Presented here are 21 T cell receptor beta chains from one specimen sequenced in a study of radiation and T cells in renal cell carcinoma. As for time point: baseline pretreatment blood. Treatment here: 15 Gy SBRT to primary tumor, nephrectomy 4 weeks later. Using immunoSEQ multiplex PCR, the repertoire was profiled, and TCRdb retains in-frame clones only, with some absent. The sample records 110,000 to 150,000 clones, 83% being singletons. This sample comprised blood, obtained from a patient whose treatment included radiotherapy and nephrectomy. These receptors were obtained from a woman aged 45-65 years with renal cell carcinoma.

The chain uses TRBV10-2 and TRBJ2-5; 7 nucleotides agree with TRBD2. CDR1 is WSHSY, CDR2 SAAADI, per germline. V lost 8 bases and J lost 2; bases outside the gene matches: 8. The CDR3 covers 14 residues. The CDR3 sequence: CASRPSGDQETQYF. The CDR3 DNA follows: TGCGCCAGCCGGCCTAGCGGTGATCAAGAGACCCAGTACTTC.

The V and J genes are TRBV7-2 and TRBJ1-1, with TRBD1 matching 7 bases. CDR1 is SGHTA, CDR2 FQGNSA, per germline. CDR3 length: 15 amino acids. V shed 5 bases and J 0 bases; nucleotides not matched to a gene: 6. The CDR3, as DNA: TGTGCCAGCAGCATTCCCGGGACAGTGAACACTGAAGCTTTCTTT. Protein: CASSIPGTVNTEAFF.

The CDR3 spells CASSLAQTHEQYF. The CDR3 DNA reads as TGTGCCAGCAGCTTGGCCCAGACGCACGAGCAGTACTTC. The V gene is TRBV5-4, the J gene TRBJ2-7; D gene ambiguous. The germline V gene has CDR1 SGHNT and CDR2 YYREEE (reference sequence). The CDR3 is 13 residues long. V shed 0 bases and J shed 5 bases, with 9 bases lying between them. The whole variable domain, remainder taken from reference TRBV5-4 and TRBJ2-7, is ETGVTQSPTHLIKTRGQQVTLRCSSQSGHNTVSWYQQALGQGPQFIFQYYREEENGRGNFPPRFSGLQFPNYSSELNVNALELDDSALYLCASSLAQTHEQYFGPGTRLTVT.

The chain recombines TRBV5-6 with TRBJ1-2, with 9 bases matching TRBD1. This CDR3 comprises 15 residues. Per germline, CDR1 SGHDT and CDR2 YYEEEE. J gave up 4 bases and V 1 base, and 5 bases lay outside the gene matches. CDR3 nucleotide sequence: TGTGCCAGCAGCTTGATCTCGGGACAGGGCTATGGCTACACCTTC. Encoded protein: CASSLISGQGYGYTF. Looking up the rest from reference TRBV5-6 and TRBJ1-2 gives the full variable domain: DAGVTQSPTHLIKTRGQQVTLRCSPKSGHDTVSWYQQALGQGPQFIFQYYEEEERQRGNFPDRFSGHQFPNYSSELNVNALLLGDSALYLCASSLISGQGYGYTFGSGTRLTVV.

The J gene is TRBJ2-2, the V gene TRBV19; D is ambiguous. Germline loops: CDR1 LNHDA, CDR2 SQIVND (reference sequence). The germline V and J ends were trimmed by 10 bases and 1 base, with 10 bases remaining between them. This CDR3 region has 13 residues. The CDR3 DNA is TGTGCCACTCTGGCAGAGAACACCGGGGAGCTGTTTTTT. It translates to CATLAENTGELFF. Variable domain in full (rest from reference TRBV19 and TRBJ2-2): DGGITQSPKYLFRKEGQNVTLSCEQNLNHDAMYWYRQDPGQGLRLIYYSQIVNDFQKGDIAEGYSVSREKKESFPLTVTSAQKNPTAFYLCATLAENTGELFFGEGSRLTVL.

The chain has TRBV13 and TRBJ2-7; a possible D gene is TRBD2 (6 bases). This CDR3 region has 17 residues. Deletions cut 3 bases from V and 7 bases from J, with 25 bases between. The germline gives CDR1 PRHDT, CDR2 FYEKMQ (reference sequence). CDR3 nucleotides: TGTGCCAGCAGCTTGGCCGGGCAGGATTCCACCGCGGGAGAGCAGTACTTC. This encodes CASSLAGQDSTAGEQYF.

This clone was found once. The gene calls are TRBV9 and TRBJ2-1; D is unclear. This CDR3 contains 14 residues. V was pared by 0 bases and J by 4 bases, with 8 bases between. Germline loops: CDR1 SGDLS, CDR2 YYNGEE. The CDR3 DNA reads TGTGCCAGCAGCGTAGTGGATTTTTACAATGAGCAGTTCTTC. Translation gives CASSVVDFYNEQFF.

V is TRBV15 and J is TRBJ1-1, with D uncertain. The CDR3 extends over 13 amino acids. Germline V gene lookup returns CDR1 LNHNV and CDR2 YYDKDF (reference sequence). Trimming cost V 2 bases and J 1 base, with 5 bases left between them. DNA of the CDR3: TGTGCCACCAGCAGACTTGAGAACACTGAAGCTTTCTTT. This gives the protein CATSRLENTEAFF.

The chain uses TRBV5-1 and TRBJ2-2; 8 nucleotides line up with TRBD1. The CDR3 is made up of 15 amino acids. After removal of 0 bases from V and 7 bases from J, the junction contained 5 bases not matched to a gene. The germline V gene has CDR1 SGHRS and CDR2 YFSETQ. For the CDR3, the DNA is TGCGCCAGCAGCTTGGCCCAGGGGGCTGGCGGGGAGCTGTTTTTT. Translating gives CASSLAQGAGGELFF.

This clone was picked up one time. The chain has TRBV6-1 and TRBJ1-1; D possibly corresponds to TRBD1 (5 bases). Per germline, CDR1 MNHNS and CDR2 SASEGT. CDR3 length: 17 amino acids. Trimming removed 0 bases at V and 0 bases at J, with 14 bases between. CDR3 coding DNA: TGTGCCAGCAGTGAAGCGCCGGGACGGAGCATGAACACTGAAGCTTTCTTT. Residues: CASSEAPGRSMNTEAFF.

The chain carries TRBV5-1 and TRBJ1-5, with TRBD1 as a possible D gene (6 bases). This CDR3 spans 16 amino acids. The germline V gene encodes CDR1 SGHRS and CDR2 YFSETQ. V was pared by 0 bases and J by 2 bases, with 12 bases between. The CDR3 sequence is CASSLGGTSGNQPQHF. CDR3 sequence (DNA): TGCGCCAGCAGCTTGGGAGGGACATCTGGCAATCAGCCCCAGCATTTT.

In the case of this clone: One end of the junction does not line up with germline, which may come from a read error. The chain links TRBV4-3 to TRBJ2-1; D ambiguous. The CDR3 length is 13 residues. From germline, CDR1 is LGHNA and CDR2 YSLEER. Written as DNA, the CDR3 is TGCGCCAGCAGCCCCGACTCCTCCAATGAGCAGTTCTTC. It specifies CASSPDSSNEQFF.

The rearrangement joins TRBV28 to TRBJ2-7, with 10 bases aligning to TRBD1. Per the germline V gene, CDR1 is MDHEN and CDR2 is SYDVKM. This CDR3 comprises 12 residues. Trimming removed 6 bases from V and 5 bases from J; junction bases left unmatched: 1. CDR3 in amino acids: CASRTGGNEQYF. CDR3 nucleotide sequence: TGTGCCAGCAGGACAGGGGGCAACGAGCAGTACTTC.

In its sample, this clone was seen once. CDR3 loop: CASSPGTAQTQYF. The DNA for the CDR3 is TGTGCCAGCAGCCCCGGGACAGCGCAGACCCAGTACTTC. This chain links TRBV5-4 with TRBJ2-5; 7 nucleotides match TRBD1. This CDR3 comprises 13 residues. Germline CDR1 reads SGHNT; CDR2 reads YYREEE (reference sequence). Trimming at V came to 4 bases and at J to 6 bases, leaving 6 bases not matched to a gene.

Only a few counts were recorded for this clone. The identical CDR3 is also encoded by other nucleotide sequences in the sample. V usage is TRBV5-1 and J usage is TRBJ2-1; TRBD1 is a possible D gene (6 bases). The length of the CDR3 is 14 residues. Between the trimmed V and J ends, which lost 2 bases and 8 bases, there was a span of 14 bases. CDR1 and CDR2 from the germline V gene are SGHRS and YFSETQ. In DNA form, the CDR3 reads TGCGCCAGCAGCTTATTGGGGGCGCGGGATGAGCAGTTCTTC. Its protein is CASSLLGARDEQFF.

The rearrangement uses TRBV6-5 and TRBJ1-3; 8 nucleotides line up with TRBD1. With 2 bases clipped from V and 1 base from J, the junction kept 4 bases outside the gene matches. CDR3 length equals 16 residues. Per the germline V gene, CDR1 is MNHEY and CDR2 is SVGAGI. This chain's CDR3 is CASSYSTGGSGNTIYF. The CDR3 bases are TGTGCCAGCAGTTACAGTACAGGGGGTTCTGGAAACACCATATATTTT.

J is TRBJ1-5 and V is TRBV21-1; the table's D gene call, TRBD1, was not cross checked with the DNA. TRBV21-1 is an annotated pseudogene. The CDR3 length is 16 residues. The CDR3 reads CASSPTGGDGNQPRHF. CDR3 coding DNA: TGTGCCAGCAGCCCTACAGGGGGCGACGGCAATCAGCCCCGGCATTTT.

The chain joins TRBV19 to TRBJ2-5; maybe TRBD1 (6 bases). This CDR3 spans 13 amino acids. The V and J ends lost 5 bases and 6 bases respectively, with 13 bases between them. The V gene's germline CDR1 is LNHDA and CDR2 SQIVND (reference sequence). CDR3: CASSSTGSKTQYF. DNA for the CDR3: TGTGCCAGTAGTTCCACAGGGAGTAAGACCCAGTACTTC.

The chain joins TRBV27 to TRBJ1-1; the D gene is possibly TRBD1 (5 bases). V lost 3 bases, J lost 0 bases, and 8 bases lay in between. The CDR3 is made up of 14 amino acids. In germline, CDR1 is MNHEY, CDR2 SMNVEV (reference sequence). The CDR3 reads CASSFGALNTEAFF. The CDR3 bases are TGTGCCAGCAGTTTCGGGGCTTTGAACACTGAAGCTTTCTTT.

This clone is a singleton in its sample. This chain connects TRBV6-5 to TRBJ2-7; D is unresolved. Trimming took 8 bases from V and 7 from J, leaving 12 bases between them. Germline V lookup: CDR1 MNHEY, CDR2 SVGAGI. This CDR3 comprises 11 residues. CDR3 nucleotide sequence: TGTGCCAGCGGCCGGATGAGGGAGCAGTACTTC. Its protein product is CASGRMREQYF.

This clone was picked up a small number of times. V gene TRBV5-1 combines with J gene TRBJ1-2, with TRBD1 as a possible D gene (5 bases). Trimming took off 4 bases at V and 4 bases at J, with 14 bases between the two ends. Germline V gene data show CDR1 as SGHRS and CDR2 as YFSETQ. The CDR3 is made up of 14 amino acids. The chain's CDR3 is CASSPTERSYGYTF. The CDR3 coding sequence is TGCGCCAGCAGCCCGACAGAGAGGAGCTATGGCTACACCTTC.